Each of the 24 T cell receptor beta chains below was sequenced from the same sample in a study of blood T cell repertoires in COVID-19 (dated by TCRdb to about 2020). Receptor libraries were prepared by the immunoSEQ multiplex PCR assay. This is the immuneACCESS table as TCRdb keeps it, with only in-frame sequences that have V and J called. A part of the clones is gone; compared with another copy, unresolved V genes explain less than half, and the rest is unexplained. The sample yields around 300,000 clones; about nine tenths were counted once. 3.5% to 4.5% of the sample is held by the ten biggest clonotypes. The specimen was peripheral blood. These receptors were collected from a woman between 40 and 50 years old with acute or convalescent COVID-19.

V and J are TRBV7-3 and TRBJ2-2, with a weak D call TRBD1 (6 bases). Germline lookup yields CDR1 SGHTA and CDR2 FQGTGA. This CDR3 has 15 residues. V lost 5 bases, J lost 2 bases, and 12 bases lay in between. In DNA, the CDR3 is TGTGCCAGCAGCCCAGGGACAATAAACACCGGGGAGCTGTTTTTT. Protein sequence: CASSPGTINTGELFF.

This clone was observed once. The DNA for the CDR3 is TGTGCCAGCAGCCGACGACTAGCGGGGGGGGGTTTGGAGACCCAGTACTTC. This codes for CASSRRLAGGGLETQYF. The V and J genes are TRBV11-2 and TRBJ2-5, with 14 bases matching TRBD2. J lost 5 bases, V lost 5 bases, and 10 bases had no gene match. In germline, CDR1 is SGHAT, CDR2 FQNNGV. This CDR3 is built from 17 residues.

The genes are TRBV7-2 and TRBJ2-1; the match to TRBD2 covers 12 bases. The V segment lost 2 bases and the J segment 6 bases; nucleotides outside the gene matches: 5. CDR1 is SGHTA, CDR2 FQGNSA, per germline. The CDR3 loop spans 16 amino acids. CDR3 amino acids: CASSLRALAGGNEQFF. The CDR3 DNA follows: TGTGCCAGCAGCTTAAGGGCACTAGCGGGGGGCAATGAGCAGTTCTTC.

The chain has TRBV7-2 and TRBJ2-3, with 7 bases identical to TRBD1. The ends lost 4 bases at V and 3 bases at J; junction bases unmatched: 7. This CDR3 comprises 15 residues. CDR1 is SGHTA and CDR2 is FQGNSA in the germline V gene. CDR3 residues: CASSSGQPGTDTQYF. CDR3 bases: TGTGCCAGCAGCTCGGGACAGCCCGGGACAGATACGCAGTATTTT.

V and J are TRBV5-1 and TRBJ2-1; 10 nucleotides align to TRBD2. The CDR3 spans 16 residues. V lost 1 base and J lost 3; bases outside the gene matches: 4. Germline V gene data show CDR1 as SGHRS and CDR2 as YFSETQ. The CDR3 DNA is TGCGCCAGCAGCTTGTTGGGGACTAGCGACTACAATGAGCAGTTCTTC. As protein: CASSLLGTSDYNEQFF.

The chain couples TRBV6-5 to TRBJ2-7; 10 nucleotides agree with TRBD1. The CDR3 runs 14 residues. V was pared by 7 bases and J by 7 bases, with 10 bases of the junction left unmatched. The germline gives CDR1 MNHEY, CDR2 SVGAGI. CDR3 residues: CASTSTRTGGEQYV. CDR3 nucleotides: TGTGCCAGCACCTCGACCCGGACAGGGGGGGAGCAGTACGTC.

V gene TRBV24-1 combines with J gene TRBJ2-2; TRBD1 matches 8 bases. Germline CDR1 is KGHDR and CDR2 is SFDVKD. J lost 7 bases, V lost 5 bases, and 5 bases had no gene match. The length of the CDR3 is 14 residues. The CDR3 here is CATSGDRGVGELFF. CDR3 nucleotide sequence: TGTGCCACCAGTGGAGACAGGGGTGTCGGGGAGCTGTTTTTT.

V gene TRBV27 combines with J gene TRBJ1-2; D gene uncertain. Germline V lookup: CDR1 MNHEY, CDR2 SMNVEV (reference sequence). This CDR3 spans 15 amino acids. The V end lost 5 bases, the J end lost 1 base, and 14 bases lay between the germline ends. The CDR3 region is CASSPGVGFNYGYTF. DNA of the CDR3: TGTGCCAGCAGTCCCGGGGTGGGTTTTAACTATGGCTACACCTTC.

This clone was seen just once. The rearrangement uses TRBV7-6 and TRBJ1-2; D is unclear. Germline V CDR1 and CDR2: SGHVS, FNYEAQ. CDR3 length equals 15 residues. V was shortened by 3 bases and J by 5 bases, with 16 bases between the two germline ends. Here the CDR3 reads CASSFSQEGPYGYTF. In DNA, the CDR3 is TGTGCCAGCAGCTTTTCCCAGGAGGGTCCTTATGGCTACACCTTC.

V is TRBV19 and J is TRBJ2-1; 7 bases match TRBD1. After removal of 5 bases from V and 5 bases from J, the junction contained 9 bases not matched to a gene. The CDR3 contains 15 residues. Germline assignment: CDR1 LNHDA and CDR2 SQIVND (reference sequence). The CDR3 DNA sequence: TGTGCCAGTAGTCTGGGACAGCTATCTAACAATGAGCAGTTCTTC. Translated: CASSLGQLSNNEQFF.

This chain uses TRBV18 with TRBJ2-7; 7 bases are shared with TRBD1. Trimming took 2 bases from V and 5 from J; bases not matched to a gene: 6. CDR1 and CDR2 from the germline V gene are KGHSH and LQKENI. The CDR3 is 14 residues long. CDR3 coding DNA: TGTGCCAGCTCACCAGGACAGGTCAAGGACGAGCAGTACGTC. This sequence encodes CASSPGQVKDEQYV.

With regard to this clone: The sample has other DNA sequences that encode this CDR3 too. The chain is built from TRBV12-3 or TRBV12-4 and TRBJ2-3; 7 bases are shared with TRBD2. Losses at the gene ends were 5 bases for V and 4 bases for J; bases not matched to a gene: 3. There are 13 residues in the CDR3. The CDR3 DNA reads TGTGCCAGCAGTCGCGCGGGGGCAGATACGCAGTATTTT. It translates to CASSRAGADTQYF.

The rearrangement uses TRBV3-1 (or the pseudogene TRBV3-2) and TRBJ2-2; 9 bases align to TRBD1. This CDR3 is 14 amino acids long. After removal of 1 base from V and 7 bases from J, the junction contained 1 base not matched to a gene. From germline, CDR1 is LGHDT and CDR2 YNNKEL (reference sequence). CDR3 in amino acids: CASSQGTGVGELFF. DNA for the CDR3: TGTGCCAGCAGCCAAGGGACAGGGGTCGGGGAGCTGTTTTTT.

The V call is TRBV3-1 (or the pseudogene TRBV3-2), the J call TRBJ2-5, with 7 bases lining up with TRBD1. The ends lost 0 bases at V and 6 bases at J; junction bases unmatched: 10. Germline CDR1 LGHDT, CDR2 YNNKEL (reference sequence). The CDR3 contains 16 residues. CDR3 protein: CASSQDPADRLQTQYF. The DNA for the CDR3 is TGTGCCAGCAGCCAAGATCCCGCGGACAGGTTACAGACCCAGTACTTC.

A single count supports this clone. The chain carries TRBV18 and TRBJ2-7; possible D gene TRBD1, 6 bases. V lost 6 bases and J lost 0, with 24 bases in between. Germline V gives CDR1 KGHSH, CDR2 LQKENI. This CDR3 comprises 18 residues. The CDR3 sequence: CASSPKAMRTGSSYEQYV. CDR3 DNA: TGTGCCAGCTCCCCGAAGGCCATGCGTACAGGGAGCTCCTACGAGCAGTACGTC.

This clone occurred once. The chain joins TRBV29-1 to TRBJ1-3, with D possibly TRBD1 on 6 matching bases. In germline, CDR1 is SQVTM, CDR2 ANQGSEA. V lost 4 bases, J lost 4 bases, and 11 bases lay in between. This CDR3 has 13 residues. Here the CDR3 DNA reads TGCAGCGTTGCCGTAAGGGGGGGAAACACCATATATTTT. Its translation: CSVAVRGGNTIYF.

The chain links TRBV9 to TRBJ1-3, with D tentatively TRBD1 (5 bases). The CDR3 contains 15 residues. Germline V gene sequence: CDR1 SGDLS, CDR2 YYNGEE. The germline V and J ends were trimmed by 3 bases and 0 bases, with 10 bases remaining between them. CDR3 bases: TGTGCCAGCAGCGAGAGGACAATCTCTGGAAACACCATATATTTT. The encoded protein is CASSERTISGNTIYF.

J is TRBJ1-3 and V is TRBV9; possible D gene TRBD1, 5 bases. Trimming pared 5 bases from V and 0 bases from J, leaving 12 bases between. Germline lookup yields CDR1 SGDLS and CDR2 YYNGEE. The CDR3 consists of 15 residues. CDR3 sequence (DNA): TGTGCCAGCAGGCTCGACAGCAGCTCTGGAAACACCATATATTTT. It translates to CASRLDSSSGNTIYF.

V gene TRBV24-1 combines with J gene TRBJ2-3; 10 positions match TRBD2. The CDR3 has 18 amino acids. Germline V gene lookup returns CDR1 KGHDR and CDR2 SFDVKD. The V and J ends lost 0 bases and 1 base, in that order; junction bases with no gene match: 6. CDR3 region: CATSDLGLAGARTDTQYF. The CDR3 DNA reads TGTGCCACCAGTGATTTGGGGCTAGCGGGGGCCCGCACAGATACGCAGTATTTT.

The chain carries TRBV6-5 and TRBJ1-2, with TRBD1 matching over 7 bases. CDR1 and CDR2 from the germline V gene are MNHEY and SVGAGI. Trimming cost V 5 bases and J 12 bases; bases outside gene matches: 12. There are 13 residues in the CDR3. CDR3: CASSPQGSHRDTF. The CDR3 bases are TGTGCCAGCAGTCCACAGGGGTCCCATCGTGACACCTTC.

V gene TRBV11-2 combines with J gene TRBJ2-7; 8 nucleotides line up with TRBD2. The CDR3 is 16 residues long. Germline trimming cut 2 bases from V and 0 bases from J; bases unmatched to any gene: 6. Germline CDR1 reads SGHAT; CDR2 reads FQNNGV. CDR3 amino acids: CASSLTAGGSSYEQYV. As DNA, the CDR3 is TGTGCCAGCAGCTTAACGGCGGGGGGCAGCTCCTACGAGCAGTACGTC.

This clone appeared a single time. This chain joins TRBV5-1 and TRBJ2-2, with 7 bases aligning to TRBD2. J lost 1 base, V lost 3 bases, and 3 bases had no gene match. Germline-derived CDR1 and CDR2 are SGHRS and YFSETQ. The CDR3 covers 15 residues. CDR3 sequence reads: CASSYASGNTGELFF. DNA of the CDR3: TGCGCCAGCAGCTACGCTAGCGGGAACACCGGGGAGCTGTTTTTT.

This rearrangement joins TRBV12-5 to TRBJ1-1; tentative D call: TRBD1 (5 bases). Looked up from germline, CDR1 is LGHNT and CDR2 is FRNRAP. The CDR3 length is 12 residues. Trimming took 2 bases from V and 4 from J, leaving 5 bases between them. The CDR3 DNA reads as TGTGCTAGTGGTTTGCAGGGCACTGAAGCTTTCTTT. Protein: CASGLQGTEAFF. Looking up the rest from reference TRBV12-5 and TRBJ1-1 gives the full variable domain: DARVTQTPRHKVTEMGQEVTMRCQPILGHNTVFWYRQTMMQGLELLAYFRNRAPLDDSGMPKDRFSAEMPDATLATLKIQPSEPRDSAVYFCASGLQGTEAFFGQGTRLTVV.

The chain is built from TRBV5-1 and TRBJ1-2; D remains unclear. This CDR3 is built from 15 residues. The germline V gene has CDR1 SGHRS and CDR2 YFSETQ. Between the trimmed V and J ends, which lost 4 bases and 2 bases, there was a span of 15 bases. The CDR3 loop reads CASSPGVRVNYGYTF. Written as DNA, the CDR3 is TGCGCCAGCAGCCCGGGTGTGAGGGTAAACTATGGCTACACCTTC. The full variable domain, completed using reference TRBV5-1 and TRBJ1-2, is KAGVTQTPRYLIKTRGQQVTLSCSPISGHRSVSWYQQTPGQGLQFLFEYFSETQRNKGNFPGRFSGRQFSNSRSEMNVSTLELGDSALYLCASSPGVRVNYGYTFGSGTRLTVV.